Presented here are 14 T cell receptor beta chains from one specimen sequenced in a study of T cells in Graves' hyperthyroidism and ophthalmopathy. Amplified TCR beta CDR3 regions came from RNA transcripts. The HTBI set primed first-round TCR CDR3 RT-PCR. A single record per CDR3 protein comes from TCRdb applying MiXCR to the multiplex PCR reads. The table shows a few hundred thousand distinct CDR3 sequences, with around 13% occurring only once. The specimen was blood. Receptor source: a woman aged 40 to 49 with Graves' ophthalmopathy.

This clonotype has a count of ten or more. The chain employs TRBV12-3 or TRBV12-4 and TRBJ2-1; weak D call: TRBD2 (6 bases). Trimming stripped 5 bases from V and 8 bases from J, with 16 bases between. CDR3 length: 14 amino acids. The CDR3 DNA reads TGTGCCAGCAGTCGGGGGTCCTTCCCACATGAGCAGTTCTTC. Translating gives CASSRGSFPHEQFF.

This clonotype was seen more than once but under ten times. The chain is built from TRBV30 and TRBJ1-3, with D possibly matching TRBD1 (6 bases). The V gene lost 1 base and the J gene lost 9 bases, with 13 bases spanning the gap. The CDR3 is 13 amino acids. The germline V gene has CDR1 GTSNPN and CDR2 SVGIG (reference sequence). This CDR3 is CAWSGGGTTTIYF. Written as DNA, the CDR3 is TGTGCCTGGAGTGGTGGAGGGACAACCACCATATATTTT.

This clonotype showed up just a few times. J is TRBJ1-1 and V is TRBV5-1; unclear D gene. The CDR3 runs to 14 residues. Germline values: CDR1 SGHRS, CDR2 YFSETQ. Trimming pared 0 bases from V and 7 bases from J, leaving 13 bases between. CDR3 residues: CASSLGPVQSEAFF. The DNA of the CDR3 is TGCGCCAGCAGCTTGGGCCCGGTCCAGAGTGAAGCTTTCTTT. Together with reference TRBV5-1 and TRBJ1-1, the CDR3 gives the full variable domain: KAGVTQTPRYLIKTRGQQVTLSCSPISGHRSVSWYQQTPGQGLQFLFEYFSETQRNKGNFPGRFSGRQFSNSRSEMNVSTLELGDSALYLCASSLGPVQSEAFFGQGTRLTVV.

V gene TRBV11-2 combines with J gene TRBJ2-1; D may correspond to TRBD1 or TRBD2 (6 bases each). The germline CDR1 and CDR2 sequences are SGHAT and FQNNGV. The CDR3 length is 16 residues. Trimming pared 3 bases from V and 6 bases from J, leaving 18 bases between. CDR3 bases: TGTGCCAGCAGCTTGGGGGGCCGGCTCCCGAGCAATGAGCAGTTCTTC. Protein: CASSLGGRLPSNEQFF.

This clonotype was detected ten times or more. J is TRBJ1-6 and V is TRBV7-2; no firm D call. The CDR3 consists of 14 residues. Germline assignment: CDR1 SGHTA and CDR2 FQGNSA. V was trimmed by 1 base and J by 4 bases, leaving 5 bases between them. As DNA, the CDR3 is TGTGCCAGCAGCTTAGGGCTTTATAATTCACCCCTCCACTTT. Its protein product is CASSLGLYNSPLHF.

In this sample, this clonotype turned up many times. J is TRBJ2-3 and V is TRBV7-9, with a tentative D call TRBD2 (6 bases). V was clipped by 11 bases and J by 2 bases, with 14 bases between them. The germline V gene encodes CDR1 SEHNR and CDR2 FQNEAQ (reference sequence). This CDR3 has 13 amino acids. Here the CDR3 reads CASGGTYTDTQYF. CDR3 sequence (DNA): TGTGCCTCCGGGGGAACTTACACAGATACGCAGTATTTT.

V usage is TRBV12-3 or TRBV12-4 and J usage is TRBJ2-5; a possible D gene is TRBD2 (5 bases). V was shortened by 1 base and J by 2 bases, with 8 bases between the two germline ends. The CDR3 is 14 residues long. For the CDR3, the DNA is TGTGCCAGCAGTTTAGGGACGGGACAAGAGACCCAGTACTTC. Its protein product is CASSLGTGQETQYF.

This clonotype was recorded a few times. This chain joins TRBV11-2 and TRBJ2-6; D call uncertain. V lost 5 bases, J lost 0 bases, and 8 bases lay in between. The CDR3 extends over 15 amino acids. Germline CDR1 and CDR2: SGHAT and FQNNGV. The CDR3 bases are TGTGCCAGCAGCCCAGTTAACTCTGGGGCCAACGTCCTGACTTTC. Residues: CASSPVNSGANVLTF. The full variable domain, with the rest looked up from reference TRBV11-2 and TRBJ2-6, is EAGVAQSPRYKIIEKRQSVAFWCNPISGHATLYWYQQILGQGPKLLIQFQNNGVVDDSQLPKDRFSAERLKGVDSTLKIQPAKLEDSAVYLCASSPVNSGANVLTFGAGSRLTVL.

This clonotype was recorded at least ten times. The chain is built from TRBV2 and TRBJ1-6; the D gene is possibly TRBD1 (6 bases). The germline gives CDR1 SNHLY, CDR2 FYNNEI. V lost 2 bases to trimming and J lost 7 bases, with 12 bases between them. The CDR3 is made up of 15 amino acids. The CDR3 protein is CASSELGGGNSPLHF. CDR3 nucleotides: TGTGCCAGCAGTGAACTAGGGGGTGGGAATTCACCCCTCCACTTT.

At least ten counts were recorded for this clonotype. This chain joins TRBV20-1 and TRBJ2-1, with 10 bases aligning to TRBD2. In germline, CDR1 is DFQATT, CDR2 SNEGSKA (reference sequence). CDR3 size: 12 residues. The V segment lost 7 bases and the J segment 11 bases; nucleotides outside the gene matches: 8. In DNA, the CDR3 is TGCAGTGGGCTATTAGCGGGGGGCCAGCAGTTCTTC. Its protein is CSGLLAGGQQFF.

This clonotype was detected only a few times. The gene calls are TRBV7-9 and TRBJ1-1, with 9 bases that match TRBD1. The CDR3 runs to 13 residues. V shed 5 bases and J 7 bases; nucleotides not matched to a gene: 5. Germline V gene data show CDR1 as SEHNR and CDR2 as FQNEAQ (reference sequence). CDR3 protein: CASSAQGAVEAFF. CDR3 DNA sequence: TGTGCCAGCAGCGCACAGGGGGCGGTTGAAGCTTTCTTT.

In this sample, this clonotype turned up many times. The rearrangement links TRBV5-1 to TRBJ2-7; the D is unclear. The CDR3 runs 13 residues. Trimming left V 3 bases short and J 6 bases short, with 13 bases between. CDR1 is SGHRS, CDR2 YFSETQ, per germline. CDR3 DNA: TGCGCCAGCAGCTATGGACCCCCCCTCGAGCAGTACTTC. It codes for CASSYGPPLEQYF.

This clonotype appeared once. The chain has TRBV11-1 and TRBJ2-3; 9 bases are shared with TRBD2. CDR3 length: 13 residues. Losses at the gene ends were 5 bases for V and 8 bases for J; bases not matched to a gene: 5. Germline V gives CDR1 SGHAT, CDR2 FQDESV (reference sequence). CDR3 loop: CASSALTSGTQYF. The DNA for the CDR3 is TGTGCCAGCAGCGCGCTGACTAGCGGTACGCAGTATTTT.

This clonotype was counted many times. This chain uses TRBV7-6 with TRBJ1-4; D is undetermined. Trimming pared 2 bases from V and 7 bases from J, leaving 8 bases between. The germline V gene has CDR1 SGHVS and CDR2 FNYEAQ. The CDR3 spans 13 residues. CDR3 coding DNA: TGTGCCAGCAGCTTATCGCCCTTTGAAAAACTGTTTTTT. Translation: CASSLSPFEKLFF.